These T cell receptor beta chains were read from a single sample in a study of CD8+ T cells in alopecia areata. Produced via immunoSEQ multiplex PCR; TCRdb's table is partial and in-frame only. The sample lists around 140,000 clones; around 87% were seen once. The material sequenced was CD8+ T cells sorted from blood, taken at week 0. The receptors originated from a human donor with alopecia areata. CDR3s include the opening cysteine and the closing phenylalanine or tryptophan. D genes are given only for firm matches. Not all rows give a size; the values are once, few, many and, for expanded clones, a class.

-,TRBV2,TRBJ2-7,TRBD2,TGTGCCAAAAGACCTAGCGGGGACAACGAGCAGTACTTC,CAKRPSGDNEQYF
-,TRBV29-1,TRBJ2-3,-,TGCAGCGTTTGGGGCGGGAACTCCTACACAGATACGCAGTATTTT,CSVWGGNSYTDTQYF
-,TRBV27,TRBJ2-3,TRBD1,TGTGCCAGCAGTCCGCGACACCGGGACAGGGAAGTGGCAGATACGCAGTATTTT,CASSPRHRDREVADTQYF
-,TRBV10-3,TRBJ1-2,-,TGTGCCATCAGTGAGTCAGACTATGGCTACACCTTC,CAISESDYGYTF
-,TRBV7-8,TRBJ2-7,-,TGTGCCAGCAGCTTCGGGACAACCTACGAGCAGTACTTC,CASSFGTTYEQYF
-,TRBV30,TRBJ2-7,TRBD2,TGTGCCTGGAGTGTATTTGCGGGAGTCGTGGACGAGCAGTACTTC,CAWSVFAGVVDEQYF
-,TRBV11-2,TRBJ2-3,-,TGTGCCAGCAGCCATACGGTTGGGGGGGCGCGGGATACGCAGTATTTT,CASSHTVGGARDTQYF
-,TRBV19,TRBJ1-1,-,TGTGCCACCAGAGGGTATCGGGCTTTCTTT,CATRGYRAFF
-,TRBV5-1,TRBJ2-3,-,TGCGCCAGCAGCTTTGCTGACAGGACTAGCACAGATACGCAGTATTTT,CASSFADRTSTDTQYF
few,TRBV23-1,TRBJ1-4,-,TGCGCCAGCAGTCAATCTTCGGATGGTCGGTGGTACGAAAAACTGTTTTTT,CASSQSSDGRWYEKLFF
-,TRBV11-2,TRBJ2-7,-,TGTGCCAGCAGCCGGGACCTCTACGAGCAGTACTTC,CASSRDLYEQYF
-,TRBV27,TRBJ2-7,-,TGTGCCAGCAGTCCAGGGCCTGACTACGAGCAGTACTTC,CASSPGPDYEQYF
-,TRBV28,TRBJ2-7,TRBD1,TGTGCCAGCAGCCTCGGACAGGGGGATCACGAGCAGTACTTC,CASSLGQGDHEQYF
-,TRBV2,TRBJ2-2,-,TGTGCCAGCAGTGAGATTCCGGGGCTCACCGGGGAGCTGTTTTTT,CASSEIPGLTGELFF
-,TRBV7-2,TRBJ2-3,-,TGTGCCAGCAGCTTATCCTGGGGGTCTAGCACAGATACGCAGTATTTT,CASSLSWGSSTDTQYF
-,TRBV4-1,TRBJ1-2,TRBD1,TGCGCCAGCAGCCAAGCCCAAACAGGGGGCGGAGGCTACACCTTC,CASSQAQTGGGGYTF
-,TRBV28,TRBJ2-7,-,TGTGCCAGCAGCTTAATAGGCTATAGGACAGTCTCCTACGAGCAGTACTTC,CASSLIGYRTVSYEQYF
-,TRBV5-1,TRBJ2-3,-,TGCGCCAGCAGCGACGGAGGAGGCACAGATACGCAGTATTTT,CASSDGGGTDTQYF
-,TRBV19,TRBJ1-4,TRBD1,TGTGCCAGTAGTATTGGGACAGCAACTAATGAAAAACTGTTTTTT,CASSIGTATNEKLFF
-,TRBV9,TRBJ2-7,-,TGTGCCAGCAGCCCCCACCGGGACGGCTACGAGCAGTACTTC,CASSPHRDGYEQYF
-,TRBV29-1,TRBJ2-7,-,TGCAGCGTTGAACAAAACTGGGACGAAGGCTACGAGCAGTACTTC,CSVEQNWDEGYEQYF
few,TRBV6-1,TRBJ2-3,TRBD1,TGTGCCAGCAGTGAAATCAGGGGGCGAGCAGATACGCAGTATTTT,CASSEIRGRADTQYF
-,TRBV29-1,TRBJ2-5,TRBD2,TGCAGCGCGACGATATTGGCGGGAGGAGGGATAGAAGAGACCCAGTACTTC,CSATILAGGGIEETQYF
-,TRBV6-4,TRBJ2-1,-,TGTGCCAGCAGTCCCCGGAGCTCCTACAATGAGCAGTTCTTC,CASSPRSSYNEQFF
-,TRBV19,TRBJ2-1,-,TGTGCCACCAGACCCGCCGGGCCCTACAATGAGCAGTTCTTC,CATRPAGPYNEQFF
-,TRBV11-1,TRBJ2-1,TRBD1,TGTGCCAGCCGTGGGGACAGGGGGTCTAATGAGCAGTTCTTC,CASRGDRGSNEQFF
few,TRBV6-6,TRBJ1-5,-,TGTGCCAGCAGTCCATACCGGGCCAGTTATGATCAGCCCCAGCATTTT,CASSPYRASYDQPQHF
-,TRBV28,TRBJ2-1,-,TGTGCCAGCAGCCCCAAGTATGAGCAGTTCTTC,CASSPKYEQFF
-,TRBV5-4,TRBJ2-7,-,TGTGCCAGCAGCAAGGACAGCACCGAGCAGTACTTC,CASSKDSTEQYF
-,TRBV27,TRBJ2-2,TRBD2,TGTGCCAGCAGTTTAGGCGGGAGTGGCGGGGAGCTGTTTTTT,CASSLGGSGGELFF
once,TRBV27,TRBJ2-7,-,TGTGCCAGCAGTTTAAAAGGGCTAAGCGCATCCTACGAGCAGTACTTC,CASSLKGLSASYEQYF
-,TRBV27,TRBJ1-5,-,TGTGCCAGCAGTTCGGTCAGTCGGGCCCACAATCAGCCCCAGCATTTT,CASSSVSRAHNQPQHF
-,TRBV27,TRBJ2-1,-,TGTGCCAGCAGATTGTTTGGGCAGGACTCCTACAATGAGCAGTTCTTC,CASRLFGQDSYNEQFF
-,TRBV19,TRBJ2-5,-,TGTGCCAGTAGTATGTCCGAGGGGCTCCGGGAGACCCAGTACTTC,CASSMSEGLRETQYF
-,TRBV29-1,TRBJ1-2,-,TGCAGCGTCATTAGTAACTATGGCTACACCTTC,CSVISNYGYTF
-,TRBV27,TRBJ2-7,-,TGTGCCAGCGGGGCGGGAAGAGGGACCGAGCAGTACTTC,CASGAGRGTEQYF
-,TRBV4-1,TRBJ2-1,-,TGCGCCAGCAGCCGTAGTAATGAGCAGTTCTTC,CASSRSNEQFF
-,TRBV15,TRBJ2-1,-,TGTGCCACCAGCACCCGCCGGGGCAATGAGCAGTTCTTC,CATSTRRGNEQFF
once,TRBV30,TRBJ2-1,TRBD2,TGTGCCTGGAGTAGTTTCGGAATTAGCGGGGGGAACAATGAGCAGTTCTTC,CAWSSFGISGGNNEQFF
-,TRBV19,TRBJ2-7,-,TGTGCCAGTAGTCCGGGACCAAGCTACGAGCAGTACTTC,CASSPGPSYEQYF